Listed here are 24 T cell receptor beta chains from one sample, sequenced in a study of T cells in Graves' hyperthyroidism and ophthalmopathy. RNA transcripts yielded amplified TCR beta CDR3 regions. Carried out on the TCR CDR3, a first-round RT-PCR used the HTBI primer set. TCRdb re-derived calls from the multiplex PCR reads in MiXCR, one entry per CDR3 protein. The sample shows around 340,000 distinct CDR3 sequences, about a sixth of them seen only once. Sequencing input: blood. The receptors come from a woman in her 30s with Graves' hyperthyroidism that later progressed to Graves' ophthalmopathy.

The chain combines TRBV11-2 with TRBJ2-1; D is perhaps TRBD1 or TRBD2 (7 bases each). V was cut by 3 bases and J by 8 bases, with 14 bases left in between. The CDR3 has 14 residues. Germline CDR1 and CDR2: SGHAT and FQNNGV. The CDR3 sequence is CASSFHRGGDEQFF. In nucleotides, the CDR3 is TGTGCCAGCAGCTTCCACAGGGGAGGGGATGAGCAGTTCTTC.

This clonotype was seen a handful of times. V and J are TRBV6-1 and TRBJ1-2; 10 positions agree with TRBD1. CDR3 length: 18 residues. Per germline, CDR1 MNHNS and CDR2 SASEGT. V shed 1 base, J shed 3 bases, and the junction held 11 bases outside the gene matches. CDR3 region: CASSEGPEGTGVDYGYTF. DNA of the CDR3: TGTGCCAGCAGTGAAGGGCCGGAGGGGACAGGGGTTGACTATGGCTACACCTTC.

Points on this clonotype: This may be a read error, as it is one base from a much larger clone. The chain joins TRBV11-1 to TRBJ2-3; the D is unclear. Germline V CDR1 and CDR2: SGHAT, FQDESV (reference sequence). The CDR3 consists of 16 residues. V was cut by 2 bases and J by 10 bases, with 22 bases left in between. The CDR3 sequence: CASSLHRLQIGGAQYF. CDR3 sequence (DNA): TGTGCCAGCAGCTTACACCGCCTTCAGATAGGCGGAGCGCAGTATTTT.

This clonotype was seen many times. The rearrangement links TRBV7-9 to TRBJ2-1; D gene ambiguous. Germline assignment: CDR1 SEHNR and CDR2 FQNEAQ (reference sequence). The CDR3 loop spans 16 amino acids. V was clipped by 5 bases and J by 3 bases, with 17 bases between them. CDR3 protein: CASSPGWLTLYNEQFF. CDR3 nucleotides: TGTGCCAGCAGCCCCGGATGGCTGACCCTCTACAATGAGCAGTTCTTC. The whole variable domain, filled in from reference TRBV7-9 and TRBJ2-1, reads DTGVSQNPRHKITKRGQNVTFRCDPISEHNRLYWYRQTLGQGPEFLTYFQNEAQLEKSRLLSDRFSAERPKGSFSTLEIQRTEQGDSAMYLCASSPGWLTLYNEQFFGPGTRLTVL.

In its sample, this clonotype was seen many times. The chain links TRBV12-3 or TRBV12-4 to TRBJ2-3, with D perhaps TRBD2 (5 bases). The CDR3 is 17 residues long. V lost 1 base, J lost 0 bases, and 14 bases lay in between. The CDR3 is CASSLDPPGTSTDTQYF. CDR3 bases: TGTGCCAGCAGTTTAGATCCCCCGGGAACTAGCACAGATACGCAGTATTTT.

The chain combines TRBV20-1 with TRBJ2-2; possibly TRBD2 for D (5 bases). The CDR3 extends over 14 amino acids. The germline V gene has CDR1 DFQATT and CDR2 SNEGSKA (reference sequence). V gave up 1 base and J gave up 1 base, with 7 bases separating them. This CDR3 reads CSARGGLNTGELFF. In nucleotides, the CDR3 is TGCAGTGCTAGAGGCGGACTGAACACCGGGGAGCTGTTTTTT.

This chain joins TRBV29-1 and TRBJ1-1; tentative D call: TRBD1 (5 bases). Deletions cut 7 bases from V and 4 bases from J, with 16 bases between. This CDR3 is 13 amino acids long. Germline CDR1 and CDR2: SQVTM and ANQGSEA. The CDR3: CSAAAQGTTEAFF. CDR3 DNA: TGCAGCGCCGCGGCCCAGGGAACCACTGAAGCTTTCTTT.

This chain uses TRBV19 with TRBJ1-5, with 7 positions matching TRBD1. CDR1 LNHDA and CDR2 SQIVND come from the germline V gene (reference sequence). After removal of 1 base from V and 7 bases from J, the junction contained 13 bases not matched to a gene. There are 17 residues in the CDR3. The CDR3 nucleotides read TGTGCCAGTAGTATAGGATTGGAGGCAGGGGGAGGCCAGCCCCAGCATTTT. Its translation is CASSIGLEAGGGQPQHF.

This clonotype was observed a few times. It may be a read error: a sequence one base away is much more abundant. This chain uses TRBV2 with TRBJ2-5, with D possibly TRBD1 on 5 matching bases. The CDR3 has 14 amino acids. Germline V gene lookup returns CDR1 SNHLY and CDR2 FYNNEI. The germline V and J ends were trimmed by 3 bases and 7 bases, with 15 bases remaining between them. CDR3 region: CASSEGLFLGTQYF. In DNA, the CDR3 is TGTGCCAGCAGTGAGGGGCTTTTCTTGGGGACCCAGTACTTC.

In this sample, this clonotype turned up a few times. CDR3 amino acids: CASSISPAGSHNEQFF. CDR3 in DNA: TGTGCCAGTAGTATTTCCCCGGCAGGGTCCCACAATGAGCAGTTCTTC. The gene calls are TRBV19 and TRBJ2-1; perhaps TRBD1 as D (5 bases). The germline V and J ends were trimmed by 3 bases and 5 bases, with 17 bases remaining between them. This CDR3 comprises 16 residues. The germline V gene encodes CDR1 LNHDA and CDR2 SQIVND (reference sequence).

This chain connects TRBV30 to TRBJ2-1, with 8 bases matching TRBD2. With V trimmed by 8 bases and J by 9 bases, 15 bases remained unmatched. The CDR3 runs 14 residues. The germline V gene has CDR1 GTSNPN and CDR2 SVGIG (reference sequence). CDR3 sequence (DNA): TGTGCCCGGGGCTATGGAGCGGGAGTGACTGAGCAGTTCTTC. This encodes CARGYGAGVTEQFF.

The rearrangement joins TRBV6-1 to TRBJ1-2, with 8 bases aligning to TRBD1. The length of the CDR3 is 15 residues. Per the germline V gene, CDR1 is MNHNS and CDR2 is SASEGT. The ends lost 6 bases at V and 6 bases at J; junction bases unmatched: 12. This CDR3 reads CASSPDRGGSNGYTF. The CDR3 DNA reads as TGTGCCAGCAGCCCTGACAGGGGTGGTTCTAATGGCTACACCTTC.

J is TRBJ1-5 and V is TRBV27; perhaps TRBD1 as D (5 bases). The CDR3 loop spans 15 amino acids. The germline CDR1 and CDR2 sequences are MNHEY and SMNVEV (reference sequence). The V and J ends lost 3 bases and 0 bases respectively, with 9 bases between them. CDR3 in DNA: TGTGCCAGCAGTTTGGTGGGGCCTAGCAATCAGCCCCAGCATTTT. Its translation: CASSLVGPSNQPQHF.

CDR3 protein: CASSPFHLGADGYTF. The CDR3 DNA is TGCGCCAGCAGCCCCTTTCATTTGGGGGCGGATGGCTACACCTTC. V and J are TRBV4-1 and TRBJ1-2; possible D gene TRBD1, 6 bases. Between the trimmed V and J ends, which lost 4 bases and 6 bases, there was a span of 18 bases. Germline V gives CDR1 MGHRA, CDR2 YSYEKL. The CDR3 sequence is 15 residues long.

This clonotype was recorded at least ten times. CDR3 sequence reads: CASLKGQMNTGELFF. The DNA for the CDR3 is TGTGCCAGCCTGAAGGGACAGATGAACACCGGGGAGCTGTTTTTT. V and J are TRBV28 and TRBJ2-2, with 7 bases matching TRBD1. CDR1 and CDR2 from the germline V gene are MDHEN and SYDVKM. V lost 8 bases and J lost 1; bases outside the gene matches: 7. This CDR3 spans 15 amino acids.

This clonotype was detected only a few times. The rearrangement joins TRBV25-1 to TRBJ1-2; D is perhaps TRBD1 (6 bases). The CDR3 has 13 residues. V lost 6 bases, J lost 6 bases, and 14 bases lay in between. The germline gives CDR1 MGHDK, CDR2 SYGVNS. The CDR3 loop is CASSPTGWNGYTF. CDR3 sequence (DNA): TGTGCCAGCAGCCCGACAGGCTGGAATGGCTACACCTTC.

The chain combines TRBV11-2 with TRBJ2-3, with 12 bases aligning to TRBD2. Trimming removed 4 bases from V and 3 bases from J; junction bases left unmatched: 5. This CDR3 has 16 residues. Looked up from germline, CDR1 is SGHAT and CDR2 is FQNNGV. This chain's CDR3 is CASSSTGTSGTDTQYF. In nucleotides, the CDR3 is TGTGCCAGCAGCTCCACCGGGACTAGCGGGACAGATACGCAGTATTTT.

In the case of this clonotype: It may be a read error: a sequence one base away is much more abundant. The chain couples TRBV18 to TRBJ2-1, with D perhaps TRBD2 (7 bases). This CDR3 has 17 residues. Trimming shortened V by 8 bases and J by 3 bases, and 23 bases separated the two germline ends. The germline gives CDR1 KGHSH, CDR2 LQKENI. CDR3 sequence reads: CASPYQRGGGLYNEQFF. The DNA for the CDR3 is TGTGCCAGCCCGTACCAGCGCGGGGGCGGGCTCTACAATGAGCAGTTCTTC.

This clonotype was counted a single time. This chain's CDR3 is CASSIVTLNQPQHF. DNA for the CDR3: TGTGCCAGTAGTATCGTGACTTTAAATCAGCCCCAGCATTTT. The rearrangement uses TRBV19 and TRBJ1-5; D unclear. This CDR3 comprises 14 residues. Deletions cut 3 bases from V and 4 bases from J, with 10 bases between. Germline V gene data show CDR1 as LNHDA and CDR2 as SQIVND (reference sequence).

This clonotype was seen only a few times. This chain connects TRBV6-2 or TRBV6-3 to TRBJ2-1, with D unclear. This CDR3 is 16 amino acids long. Germline-derived CDR1 and CDR2 are MNHEY and SVGEGT. V was shortened by 0 bases and J by 0 bases, with 9 bases between the two germline ends. Here the CDR3 reads CASSYSTESSYNEQFF. The CDR3 DNA reads as TGTGCCAGCAGTTACTCAACCGAGAGCTCCTACAATGAGCAGTTCTTC.

In its sample, this clonotype was seen many times. This chain uses TRBV6-5 with TRBJ2-7, with 11 bases matching TRBD2. Trimming took 2 bases from V and 5 from J; bases not matched to a gene: 8. From germline, CDR1 is MNHEY and CDR2 SVGAGI. The CDR3 length is 16 residues. The CDR3 protein is CASSYSVTSGSNEQYF. CDR3 nucleotide sequence: TGTGCCAGCAGTTACAGTGTTACTAGCGGGAGCAACGAGCAGTACTTC.

Ten or more counts support this clonotype. The chain joins TRBV10-1 to TRBJ1-6; tentatively, D is TRBD1 (5 bases). Germline values: CDR1 WNHNN, CDR2 SYGVQD (reference sequence). This CDR3 has 22 amino acids. Trimming pared 5 bases from V and 6 bases from J, leaving 35 bases between. In nucleotides, the CDR3 is TGCGCCAGCAGTTCCGTAGGCGATCGCATATACATGGTTTGGGGGACTAATTCACCCCTCCACTTT. Its protein is CASSSVGDRIYMVWGTNSPLHF.

The chain is built from TRBV6-1 and TRBJ1-6; D unclear. The germline V and J ends were trimmed by 6 bases and 14 bases, with 20 bases remaining between them. Germline CDR1 MNHNS, CDR2 SASEGT. The CDR3 totals 14 residues. The CDR3, as DNA: TGTGCCAGCAGGGTAGGCACCGGTTGGGTCTCCCTCCACTTT. The encoded protein is CASRVGTGWVSLHF.

Only a few counts were recorded for this clonotype. CDR3 residues: CASSEFRDWEGETQYF. The CDR3 DNA reads TGTGCCAGCAGTGAATTTCGTGATTGGGAGGGAGAGACCCAGTACTTC. This chain joins TRBV6-1 and TRBJ2-5; 7 bases match TRBD2. V was pared by 2 bases and J by 4 bases, with 10 bases of the junction left unmatched. The CDR3 loop spans 16 amino acids. The germline gives CDR1 MNHNS, CDR2 SASEGT.